This T cell receptor beta chain is from a study of cytomegalovirus exposure and HLA in healthy donors. Study outcomes and limitations: Altogether, 160 or so TCR beta chains were recorded as cytomegalovirus-associated. For most TCR sequences rarity was the rule, although some public TCRs occurred in many donors. Through in vitro validation, a few CMV-associated chains were shown to be specific for CMV antigens. The classifier was said to identify cytomegalovirus status with high specificity and sensitivity.

Trimming shortened V by 5 bases and J by 0 bases, and 11 bases separated the two germline ends. This CDR3 spans 15 amino acids. The germline V gene has CDR1 MNHEY and CDR2 SMNVEV (reference sequence). Only one count was recorded for this clone. Its antigen is unidentified. TCRdb's table, derived via immunoSEQ multiplex PCR, lists solely in-frame clones and lacks some. The data show 250,000 or so clones, roughly 87% seen once. Input material: PBMCs. V gene TRBV27 combines with J gene TRBJ1-5; unclear D gene. This TCR was sampled from a young man in good health and CMV-seropositive. CDR3 DNA sequence: TGTGCCAGCAGTCTCCGGAGCCCTAGCAATCAGCCCCAGCATTTT. Translation gives CASSLRSPSNQPQHF.